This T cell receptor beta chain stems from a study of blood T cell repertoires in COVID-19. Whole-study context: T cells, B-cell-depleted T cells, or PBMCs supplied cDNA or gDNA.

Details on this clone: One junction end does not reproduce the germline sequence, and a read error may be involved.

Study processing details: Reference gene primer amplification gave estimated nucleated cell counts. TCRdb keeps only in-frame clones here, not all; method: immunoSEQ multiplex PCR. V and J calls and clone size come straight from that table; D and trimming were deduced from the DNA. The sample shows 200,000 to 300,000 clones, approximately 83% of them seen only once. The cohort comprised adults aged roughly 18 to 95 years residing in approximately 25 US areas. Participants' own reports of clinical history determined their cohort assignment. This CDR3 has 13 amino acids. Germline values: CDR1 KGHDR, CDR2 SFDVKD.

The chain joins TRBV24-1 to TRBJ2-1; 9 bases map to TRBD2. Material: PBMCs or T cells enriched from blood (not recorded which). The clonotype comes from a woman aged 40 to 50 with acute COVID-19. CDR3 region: CAISLAGYNEQFF. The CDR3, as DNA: TGTGCCATCAGTCTAGCGGGATACAATGAGCAGTTCTTC.